The sequence of this T cell receptor (beta chain) was determined in a study of T cell repertoires in cytomegalovirus infection. The overall study: CMV epitopes used comprised recently identified HLA-C-restricted ones and well-studied HLA-B-restricted ones.

Germline CDR1 and CDR2: MNHEY and SVGAGI. Trimming cost V 6 bases and J 7 bases, with 21 bases left between them. CDR3 length: 15 amino acids. TCRdb analysed the reads with MiXCR anew, one entry per CDR3 protein. The sample yields some 220,000 distinct CDR3 sequences, roughly 34% seen once. Note on this clonotype: Its specificity is not known.

This chain links TRBV6-5 with TRBJ1-1; no reliable D call. The sequence came from a human donor in good health (CMV status not recorded). Some clones in this sample may be carry-over from other donors' samples. Sequenced material: CD8+ T cells from cultured PBMCs, taken from culture after CMV antigen stimulation. DNA for the CDR3: TGTGCCAGCAGCCCCCCCCCCGGGCGCGTGGTTGAAGCTTTCTTT. Translated: CASSPPPGRVVEAFF.